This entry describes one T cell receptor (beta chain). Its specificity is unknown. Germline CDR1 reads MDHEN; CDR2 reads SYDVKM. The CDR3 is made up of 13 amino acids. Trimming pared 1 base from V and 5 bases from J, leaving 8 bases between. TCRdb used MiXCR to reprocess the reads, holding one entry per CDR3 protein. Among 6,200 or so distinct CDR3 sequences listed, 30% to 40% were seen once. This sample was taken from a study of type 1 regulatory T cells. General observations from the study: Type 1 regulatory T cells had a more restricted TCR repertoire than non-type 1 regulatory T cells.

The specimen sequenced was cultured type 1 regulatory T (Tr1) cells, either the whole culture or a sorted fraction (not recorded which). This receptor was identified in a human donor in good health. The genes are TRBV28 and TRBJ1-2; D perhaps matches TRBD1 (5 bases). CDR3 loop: CASSLSGSYGYTF. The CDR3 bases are TGTGCCAGCAGTTTATCAGGGTCTTATGGCTACACCTTC.